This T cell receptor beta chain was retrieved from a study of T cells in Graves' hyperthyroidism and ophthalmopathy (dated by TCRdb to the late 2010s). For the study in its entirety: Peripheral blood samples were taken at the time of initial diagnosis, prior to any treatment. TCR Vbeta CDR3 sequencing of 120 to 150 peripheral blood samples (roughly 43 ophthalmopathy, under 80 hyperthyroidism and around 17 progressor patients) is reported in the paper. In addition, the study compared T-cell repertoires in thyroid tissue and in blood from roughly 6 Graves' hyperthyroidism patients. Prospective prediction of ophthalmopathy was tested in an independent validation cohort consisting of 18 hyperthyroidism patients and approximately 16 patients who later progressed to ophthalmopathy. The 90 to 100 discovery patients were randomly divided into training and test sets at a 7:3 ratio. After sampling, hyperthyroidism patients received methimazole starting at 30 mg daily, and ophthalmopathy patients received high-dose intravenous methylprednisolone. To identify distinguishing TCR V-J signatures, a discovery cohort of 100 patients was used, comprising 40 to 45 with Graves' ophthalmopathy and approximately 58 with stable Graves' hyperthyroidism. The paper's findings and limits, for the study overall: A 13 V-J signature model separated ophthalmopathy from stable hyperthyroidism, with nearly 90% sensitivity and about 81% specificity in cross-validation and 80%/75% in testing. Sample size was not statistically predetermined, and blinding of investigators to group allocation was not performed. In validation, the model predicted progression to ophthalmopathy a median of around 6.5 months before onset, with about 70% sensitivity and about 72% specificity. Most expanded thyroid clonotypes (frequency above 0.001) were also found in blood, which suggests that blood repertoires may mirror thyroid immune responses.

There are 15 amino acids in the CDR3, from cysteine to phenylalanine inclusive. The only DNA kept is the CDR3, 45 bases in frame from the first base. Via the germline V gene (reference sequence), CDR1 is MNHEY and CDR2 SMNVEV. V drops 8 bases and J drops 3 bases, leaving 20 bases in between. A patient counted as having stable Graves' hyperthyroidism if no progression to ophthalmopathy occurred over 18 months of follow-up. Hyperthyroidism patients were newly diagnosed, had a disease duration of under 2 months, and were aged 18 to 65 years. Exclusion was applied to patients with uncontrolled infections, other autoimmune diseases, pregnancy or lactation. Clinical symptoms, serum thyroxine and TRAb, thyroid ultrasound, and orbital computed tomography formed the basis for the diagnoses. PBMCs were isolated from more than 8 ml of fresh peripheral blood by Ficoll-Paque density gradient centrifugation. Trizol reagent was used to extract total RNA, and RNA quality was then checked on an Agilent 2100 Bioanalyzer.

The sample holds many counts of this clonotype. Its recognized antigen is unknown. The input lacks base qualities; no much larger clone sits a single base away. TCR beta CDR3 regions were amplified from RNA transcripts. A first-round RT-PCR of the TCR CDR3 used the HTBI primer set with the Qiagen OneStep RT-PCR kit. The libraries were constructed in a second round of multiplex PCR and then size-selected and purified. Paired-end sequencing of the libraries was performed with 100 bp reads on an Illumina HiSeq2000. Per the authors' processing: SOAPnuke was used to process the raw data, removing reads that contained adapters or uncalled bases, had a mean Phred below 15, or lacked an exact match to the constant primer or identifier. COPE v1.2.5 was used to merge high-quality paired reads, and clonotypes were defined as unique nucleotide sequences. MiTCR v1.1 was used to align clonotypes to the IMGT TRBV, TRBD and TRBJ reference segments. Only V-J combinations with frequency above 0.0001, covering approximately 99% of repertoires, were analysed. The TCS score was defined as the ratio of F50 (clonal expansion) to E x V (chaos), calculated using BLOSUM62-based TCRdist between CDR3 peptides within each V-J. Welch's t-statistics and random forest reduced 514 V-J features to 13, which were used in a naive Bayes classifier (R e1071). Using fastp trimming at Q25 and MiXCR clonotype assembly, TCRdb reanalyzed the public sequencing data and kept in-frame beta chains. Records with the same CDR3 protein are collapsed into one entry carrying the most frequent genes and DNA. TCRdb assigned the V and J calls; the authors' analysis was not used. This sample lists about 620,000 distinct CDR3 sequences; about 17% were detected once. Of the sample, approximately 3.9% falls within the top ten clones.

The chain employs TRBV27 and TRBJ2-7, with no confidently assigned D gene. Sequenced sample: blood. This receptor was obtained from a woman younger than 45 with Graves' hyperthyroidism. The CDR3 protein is CASAPPGLRFYEQYF. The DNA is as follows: TGTGCCAGCGCCCCCCCCGGGTTGCGATTCTACGAGCAGTACTTC.